This TCR beta chain was sequenced during a study of T cells in localized non-small cell lung cancer. This clone was counted ten times or more. What it binds is not known. This CDR3 has 13 amino acids. Germline CDR1 LGHNA, CDR2 YNFKEQ. The V gene lost 1 base and the J gene lost 7 bases, with 7 bases spanning the gap. This table comes from immunoSEQ multiplex PCR, and its TCRdb copy is limited to in-frame clones, with some not included. The sample carries around 70,000 clones, approximately 84% recorded once. General study results and limits: Greater T cell density in blood accompanied longer overall survival. The tumor had only one region sequenced, so heterogeneity remains possible. A median approximately 61 of the top 100 tumor clones appeared in adjacent lung. Uninvolved adjacent lung, not tumor, had the highest T cell clonality.

The origin of this receptor is a female donor older than 55 with stage I lung adenocarcinoma. The genes are TRBV4-2 and TRBJ1-4; D is unresolved. Sample: peripheral blood, taken before any cancer treatment. This CDR3 reads CASSQVQVEKLFF. The DNA of the CDR3 is TGTGCCAGCAGCCAAGTTCAGGTTGAAAAACTGTTTTTT.